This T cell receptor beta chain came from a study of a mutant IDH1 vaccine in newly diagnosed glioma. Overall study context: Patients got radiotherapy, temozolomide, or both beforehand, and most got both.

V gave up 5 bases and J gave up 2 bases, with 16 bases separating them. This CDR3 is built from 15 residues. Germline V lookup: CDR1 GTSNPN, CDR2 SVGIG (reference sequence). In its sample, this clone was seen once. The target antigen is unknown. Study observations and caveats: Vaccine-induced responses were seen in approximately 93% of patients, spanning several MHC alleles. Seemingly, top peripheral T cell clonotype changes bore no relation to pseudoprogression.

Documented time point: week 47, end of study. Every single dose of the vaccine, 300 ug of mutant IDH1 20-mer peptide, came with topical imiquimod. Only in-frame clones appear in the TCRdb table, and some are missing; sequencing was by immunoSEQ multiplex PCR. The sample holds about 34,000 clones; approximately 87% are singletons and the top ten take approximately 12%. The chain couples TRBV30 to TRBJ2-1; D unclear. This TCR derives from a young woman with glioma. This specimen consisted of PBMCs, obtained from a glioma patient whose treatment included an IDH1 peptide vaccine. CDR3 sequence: CAWVPPGLPYNEQFF. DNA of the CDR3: TGTGCCTGGGTACCCCCGGGCCTACCCTACAATGAGCAGTTCTTC.